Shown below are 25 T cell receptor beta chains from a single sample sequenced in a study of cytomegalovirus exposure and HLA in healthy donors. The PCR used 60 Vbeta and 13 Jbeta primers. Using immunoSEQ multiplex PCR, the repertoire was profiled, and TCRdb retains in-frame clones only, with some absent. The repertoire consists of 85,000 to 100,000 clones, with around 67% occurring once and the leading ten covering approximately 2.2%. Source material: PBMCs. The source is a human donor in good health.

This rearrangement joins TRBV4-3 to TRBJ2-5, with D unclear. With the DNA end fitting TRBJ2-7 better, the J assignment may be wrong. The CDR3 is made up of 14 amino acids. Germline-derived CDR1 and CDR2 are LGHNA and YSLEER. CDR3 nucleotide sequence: TGCGCCAGCAGCCTCGGAGACGGCCCCTACGAGCAGTACTTC. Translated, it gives CASSLGDGPYEQYF.

CDR3 in amino acids: CASSPGEGVNEKLFF. The CDR3 bases are TGTGCCAGCAGCCCGGGGGAAGGGGTTAATGAAAAACTGTTTTTT. This sequence joins TRBV7-9 and TRBJ1-4; the D gene is possibly TRBD1 (5 bases). Germline V gene lookup returns CDR1 SEHNR and CDR2 FQNEAQ (reference sequence). The CDR3 spans 15 residues. V dropped 5 bases and J dropped 4 bases, with 14 bases sitting between them.

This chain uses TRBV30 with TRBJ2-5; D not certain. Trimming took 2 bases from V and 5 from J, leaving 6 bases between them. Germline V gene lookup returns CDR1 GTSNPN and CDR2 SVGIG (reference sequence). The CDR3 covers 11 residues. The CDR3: CAWSTMETQYF. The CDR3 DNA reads TGTGCCTGGAGTACAATGGAGACCCAGTACTTC. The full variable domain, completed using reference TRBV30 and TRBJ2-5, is SQTIHQWPATLVQPVGSPLSLECTVEGTSNPNLYWYRQAAGRGLQLLFYSVGIGQISSEVPQNLSASRPQDRQFILSSKKLLLSDSGFYLCAWSTMETQYFGPGTRLLVL.

CDR3 coding DNA: TGTGCCAGCAGCTTCAATCCCGAGCAGTACTTC. This sequence encodes CASSFNPEQYF. J is TRBJ2-7 and V is TRBV7-9; unclear D gene. The CDR3 loop spans 11 amino acids. Per the germline V gene, CDR1 is SEHNR and CDR2 is FQNEAQ (reference sequence). Deletions cut 3 bases from V and 6 bases from J, with 6 bases between.

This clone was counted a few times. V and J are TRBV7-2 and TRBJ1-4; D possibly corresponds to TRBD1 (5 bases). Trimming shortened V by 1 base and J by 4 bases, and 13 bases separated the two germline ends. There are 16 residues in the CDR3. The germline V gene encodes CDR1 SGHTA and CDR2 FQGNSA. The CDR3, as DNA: TGTGCCAGCAGCTTAGAGGGGCTCGGAGTTAATGAAAAACTGTTTTTT. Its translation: CASSLEGLGVNEKLFF.

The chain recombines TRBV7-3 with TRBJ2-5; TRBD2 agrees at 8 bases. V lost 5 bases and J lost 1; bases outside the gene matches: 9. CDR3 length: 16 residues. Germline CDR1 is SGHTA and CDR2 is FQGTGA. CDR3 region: CASSPGGAGTQETQYF. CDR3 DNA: TGTGCCAGCAGCCCCGGGGGGGCGGGGACCCAAGAGACCCAGTACTTC.

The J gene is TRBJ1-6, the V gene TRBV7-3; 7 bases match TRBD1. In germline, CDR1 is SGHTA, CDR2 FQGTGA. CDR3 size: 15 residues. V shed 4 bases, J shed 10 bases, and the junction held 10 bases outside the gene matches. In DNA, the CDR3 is TGTGCCAGCAGCTATACCGGGCAGGGGGACTCACCCCTCCACTTT. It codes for CASSYTGQGDSPLHF.

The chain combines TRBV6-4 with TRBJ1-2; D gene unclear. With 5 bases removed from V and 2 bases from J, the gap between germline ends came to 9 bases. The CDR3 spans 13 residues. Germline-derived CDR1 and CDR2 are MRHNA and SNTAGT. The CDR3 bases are TGTGCCAGCAGTCTCGGCGGAAACTATGGCTACACCTTC. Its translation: CASSLGGNYGYTF.

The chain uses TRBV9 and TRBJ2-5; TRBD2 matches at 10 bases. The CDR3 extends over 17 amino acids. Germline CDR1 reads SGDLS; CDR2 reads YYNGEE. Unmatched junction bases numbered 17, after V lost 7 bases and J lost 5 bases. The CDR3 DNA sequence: TGTGCCAGCGGGAGCCCCGTGAAGCGGGGGGGTAGGGAGACCCAGTACTTC. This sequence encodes CASGSPVKRGGRETQYF.

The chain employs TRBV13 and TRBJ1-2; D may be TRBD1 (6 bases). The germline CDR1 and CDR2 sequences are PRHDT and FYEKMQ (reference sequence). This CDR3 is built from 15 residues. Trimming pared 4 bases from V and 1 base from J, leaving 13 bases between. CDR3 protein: CASSWRGAFNYGYTF. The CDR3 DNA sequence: TGTGCCAGCAGCTGGCGGGGGGCGTTTAACTATGGCTACACCTTC.

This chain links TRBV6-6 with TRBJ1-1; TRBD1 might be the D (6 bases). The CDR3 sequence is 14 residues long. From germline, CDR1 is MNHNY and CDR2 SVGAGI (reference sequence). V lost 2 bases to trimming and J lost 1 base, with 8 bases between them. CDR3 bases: TGTGCCAGCAGTTACGTGGGACAGAACACTGAAGCTTTCTTT. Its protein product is CASSYVGQNTEAFF.

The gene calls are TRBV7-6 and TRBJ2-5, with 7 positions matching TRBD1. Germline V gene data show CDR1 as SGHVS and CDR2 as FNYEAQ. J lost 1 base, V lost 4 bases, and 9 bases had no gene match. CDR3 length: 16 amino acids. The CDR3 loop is CASSSGQVGSQETQYF. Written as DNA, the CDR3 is TGTGCCAGCAGCTCCGGACAGGTGGGATCCCAAGAGACCCAGTACTTC.

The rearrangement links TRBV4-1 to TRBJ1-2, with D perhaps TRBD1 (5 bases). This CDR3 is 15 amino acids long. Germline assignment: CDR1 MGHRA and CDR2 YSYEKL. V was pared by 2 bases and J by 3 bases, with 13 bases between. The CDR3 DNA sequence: TGCGCCAGCAGCCAACCCGGAAGGGGTGACTATGGCTACACCTTC. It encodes CASSQPGRGDYGYTF.

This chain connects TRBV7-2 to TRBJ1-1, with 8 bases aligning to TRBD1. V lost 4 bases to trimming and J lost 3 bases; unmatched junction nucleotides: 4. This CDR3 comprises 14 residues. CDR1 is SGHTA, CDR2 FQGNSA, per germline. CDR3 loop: CASSSTTGDTEAFF. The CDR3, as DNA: TGTGCCAGCAGCTCCACGACAGGGGACACTGAAGCTTTCTTT.

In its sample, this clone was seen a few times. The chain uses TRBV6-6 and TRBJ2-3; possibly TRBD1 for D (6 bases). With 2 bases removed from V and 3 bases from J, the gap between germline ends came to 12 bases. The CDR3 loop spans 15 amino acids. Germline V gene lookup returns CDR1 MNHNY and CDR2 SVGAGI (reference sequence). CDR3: CASSYRQGTTDTQYF. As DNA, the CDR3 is TGTGCCAGCAGTTACCGGCAGGGGACAACAGATACGCAGTATTTT.

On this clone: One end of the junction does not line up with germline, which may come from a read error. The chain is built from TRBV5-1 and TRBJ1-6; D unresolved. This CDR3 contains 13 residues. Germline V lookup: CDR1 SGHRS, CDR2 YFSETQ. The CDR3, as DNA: TGCGCCAGCAGCTTGGACGGGGATTCACCCCCCCACTTT. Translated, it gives CASSLDGDSPPHF. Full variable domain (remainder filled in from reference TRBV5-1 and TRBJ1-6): KAGVTQTPRYLIKTRGQQVTLSCSPISGHRSVSWYQQTPGQGLQFLFEYFSETQRNKGNFPGRFSGRQFSNSRSEMNVSTLELGDSALYLCASSLDGDSPPHFGNGTRLTVT.

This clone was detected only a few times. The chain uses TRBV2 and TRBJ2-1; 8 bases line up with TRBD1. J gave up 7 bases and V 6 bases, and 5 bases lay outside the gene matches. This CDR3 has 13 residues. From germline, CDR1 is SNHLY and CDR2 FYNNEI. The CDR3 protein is CASSEDRVNEQFF. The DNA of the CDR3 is TGTGCCAGCAGCGAGGACAGGGTGAATGAGCAGTTCTTC.

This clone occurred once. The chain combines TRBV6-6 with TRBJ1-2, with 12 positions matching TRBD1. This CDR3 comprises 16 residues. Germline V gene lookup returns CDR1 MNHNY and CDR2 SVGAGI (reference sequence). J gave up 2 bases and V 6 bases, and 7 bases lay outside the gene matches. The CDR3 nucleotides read TGTGCCAGCAGGGGACAGGGGGCTTGGCAAAACTATGGCTACACCTTC. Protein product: CASRGQGAWQNYGYTF.

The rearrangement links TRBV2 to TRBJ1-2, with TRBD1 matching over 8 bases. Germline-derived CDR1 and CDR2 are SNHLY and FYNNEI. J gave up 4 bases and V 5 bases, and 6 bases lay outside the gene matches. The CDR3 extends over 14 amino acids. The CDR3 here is CASSIQTGAYGYTF. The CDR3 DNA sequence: TGTGCCAGCAGTATACAGACAGGGGCCTATGGCTACACCTTC.

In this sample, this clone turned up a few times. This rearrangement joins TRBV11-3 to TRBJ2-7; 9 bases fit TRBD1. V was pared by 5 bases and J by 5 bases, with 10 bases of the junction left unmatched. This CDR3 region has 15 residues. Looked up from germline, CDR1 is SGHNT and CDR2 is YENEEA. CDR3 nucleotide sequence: TGTGCCAGCAGCCGGAGCGGGACAGGGTTTAACGAGCAGTACTTC. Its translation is CASSRSGTGFNEQYF. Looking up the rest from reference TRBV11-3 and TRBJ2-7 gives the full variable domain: EAGVVQSPRYKIIEKKQPVAFWCNPISGHNTLYWYLQNLGQGPELLIRYENEEAVDDSQLPKDRFSAERLKGVDSTLKIQPAELGDSAVYLCASSRSGTGFNEQYFGPGTRLTVT.

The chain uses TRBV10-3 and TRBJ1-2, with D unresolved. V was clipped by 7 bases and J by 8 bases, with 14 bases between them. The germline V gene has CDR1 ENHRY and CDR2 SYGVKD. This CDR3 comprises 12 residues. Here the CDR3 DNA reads TGTGCCATCACTTACGCGGGAGGCGGCTACACCTTC. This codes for CAITYAGGGYTF.

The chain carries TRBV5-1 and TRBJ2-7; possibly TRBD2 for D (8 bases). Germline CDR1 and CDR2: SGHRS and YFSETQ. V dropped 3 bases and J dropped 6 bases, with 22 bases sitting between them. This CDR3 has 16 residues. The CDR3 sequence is CASSSNMGLGGGEQYF. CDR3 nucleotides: TGCGCCAGCAGCTCAAATATGGGACTAGGGGGCGGCGAGCAGTACTTC.

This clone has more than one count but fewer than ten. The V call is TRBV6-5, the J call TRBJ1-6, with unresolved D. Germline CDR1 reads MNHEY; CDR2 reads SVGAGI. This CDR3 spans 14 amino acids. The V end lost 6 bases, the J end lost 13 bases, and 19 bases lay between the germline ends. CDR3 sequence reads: CASRPRAPVAPLHF. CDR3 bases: TGTGCCAGCAGACCAAGAGCCCCCGTTGCTCCCCTCCACTTT.

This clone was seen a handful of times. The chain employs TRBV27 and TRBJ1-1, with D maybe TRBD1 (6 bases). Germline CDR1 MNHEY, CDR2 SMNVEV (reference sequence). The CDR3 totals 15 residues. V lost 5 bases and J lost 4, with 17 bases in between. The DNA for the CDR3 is TGTGCCAGCAGTCCCACAGGGACCATTGGCACTGAAGCTTTCTTT. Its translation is CASSPTGTIGTEAFF.

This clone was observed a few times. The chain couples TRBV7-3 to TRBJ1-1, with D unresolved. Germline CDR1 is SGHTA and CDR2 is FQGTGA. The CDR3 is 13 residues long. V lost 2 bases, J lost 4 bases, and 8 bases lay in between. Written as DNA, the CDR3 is TGTGCCAGCAGCTTAGGGCAGGCCACTGAAGCTTTCTTT. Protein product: CASSLGQATEAFF.